This TCR beta chain was recovered during a study of identifying expanded T cells in peripheral blood. Collection occurred without any documented infections or immune events in donors. Study-level findings and limits: Roughly two-week clone count variance significantly increased as total template count grew. Over around two and four weeks, about 15 and 19 clones changed, versus 1.2 between replicates.

Only in-frame clones appear in the TCRdb table, and some are missing; sequencing was by immunoSEQ multiplex PCR. Among roughly 86,000 clones, approximately 81% were seen once, and the ten largest hold roughly 4%. Comments on this clone: No antigen is known for it.

Losses at the gene ends were 5 bases for V and 6 bases for J; bases not matched to a gene: 6. The CDR3 length is 15 residues. The germline V gene has CDR1 SGHVS and CDR2 FQNEAQ. The TCR sequence derives from a person aged 18 to 75 in good health. The chain employs TRBV7-8 and TRBJ1-5; 11 bases align to TRBD1. The sample taken for sequencing was blood. The CDR3: CASSPWGTGGQPQHF. The CDR3 coding sequence is TGTGCCAGCAGCCCATGGGGGACAGGGGGTCAGCCCCAGCATTTT.